One sample yielded the 15 T cell receptor beta chains listed below, sequenced in a study of control samples from healthy donors and cancer patients. The method was immunoSEQ multiplex PCR; TCRdb's version includes in-frame clones alone and lacks a portion of them. The sample has 70,000 or so clones, roughly 84% seen once. Sequencing was done on a sample of PBMCs. All receptors derive from a woman in her forties or fifties with lung cancer.

V gene TRBV6-6 combines with J gene TRBJ2-5; D perhaps matches TRBD2 (7 bases). Trimming took off 6 bases at V and 5 bases at J, with 16 bases between the two ends. The CDR3 extends over 14 amino acids. Germline V lookup: CDR1 MNHNY, CDR2 SVGAGI (reference sequence). The chain's CDR3 is CASRGGGGSETQYF. Written as DNA, the CDR3 is TGTGCCAGCAGAGGCGGGGGCGGGAGTGAGACCCAGTACTTC.

This clone was recorded a few times. The rearrangement links TRBV14 to TRBJ1-2; 7 positions match TRBD1. The germline CDR1 and CDR2 sequences are SGHDN and FVKESK. J was trimmed by 8 bases and V by 0 bases; bases with no gene match: 12. The CDR3 loop spans 16 amino acids. CDR3 nucleotide sequence: TGTGCCAGCAGCCAAGAAATGGGACAGTCCTCTATCGGCTACACCTTC. This codes for CASSQEMGQSSIGYTF.

The chain combines TRBV19 with TRBJ1-1, with TRBD1 matching 8 bases. J was trimmed by 4 bases and V by 4 bases; bases with no gene match: 2. The germline V gene has CDR1 LNHDA and CDR2 SQIVND (reference sequence). CDR3 length equals 13 residues. CDR3 region: CASSTQGATEAFF. CDR3 nucleotides: TGTGCCAGTAGTACCCAGGGGGCCACTGAAGCTTTCTTT.

This clone was picked up a small number of times. The chain joins TRBV24-1 to TRBJ1-2; 8 bases map to TRBD1. The CDR3 covers 14 residues. V was clipped by 2 bases and J by 7 bases; unmatched bases: 5. Germline loops: CDR1 KGHDR, CDR2 SFDVKD. DNA of the CDR3: TGTGCCACCAGTGATTCGGGGACAGGCATTGGCTACACCTTC. It yields the protein CATSDSGTGIGYTF.

In its sample, this clone was seen once. This rearrangement joins TRBV28 to TRBJ2-3; D gene unclear. The V gene lost 8 bases and the J gene lost 0 bases, with 15 bases spanning the gap. The CDR3 has 15 amino acids. CDR1 and CDR2 from the germline V gene are MDHEN and SYDVKM. This CDR3 is CASDTVAVSTDTQYF. For the CDR3, the DNA is TGTGCCAGCGATACCGTAGCAGTAAGCACAGATACGCAGTATTTT.

The chain couples TRBV4-3 to TRBJ2-1, with D perhaps TRBD2 (5 bases). The germline V gene has CDR1 LGHNA and CDR2 YSLEER. The CDR3 runs to 13 residues. Deletions cut 1 base from V and 9 bases from J, with 10 bases between. CDR3 nucleotides: TGCGCCAGCAGCCAAGTGAGGGTTGGTGAGCAGTTCTTC. Protein product: CASSQVRVGEQFF.

This clone was observed a single time. The chain employs TRBV6-6 and TRBJ1-1; D is unclear. CDR3 length: 14 amino acids. From germline, CDR1 is MNHNY and CDR2 SVGAGI (reference sequence). V dropped 2 bases and J dropped 1 base, with 8 bases sitting between them. Here the CDR3 DNA reads TGTGCCAGCAGTTACAGGCAGGAGAACACTGAAGCTTTCTTT. This codes for CASSYRQENTEAFF.

The rearrangement uses TRBV11-3 and TRBJ2-2, with 8 bases lining up with TRBD2. The CDR3 length is 16 residues. J lost 7 bases, V lost 1 base, and 8 bases had no gene match. The germline CDR1 and CDR2 sequences are SGHNT and YENEEA. This CDR3 is CASSLVLGREGGELFF. CDR3 coding DNA: TGTGCCAGCAGCTTAGTACTCGGGAGGGAAGGCGGGGAGCTGTTTTTT.

V and J are TRBV7-9 and TRBJ1-1; D not resolved. This CDR3 has 12 amino acids. CDR1 is SEHNR and CDR2 is FQNEAQ in the germline V gene (reference sequence). V gave up 2 bases and J gave up 5 bases, with 6 bases separating them. CDR3: CASSLWETEAFF. The CDR3, as DNA: TGTGCCAGCAGCTTATGGGAAACTGAAGCTTTCTTT.

The genes are TRBV19 and TRBJ2-7, with TRBD1 matching over 10 bases. V lost 3 bases to trimming and J lost 7 bases; unmatched junction nucleotides: 9. From germline, CDR1 is LNHDA and CDR2 SQIVND (reference sequence). The CDR3 contains 15 residues. The CDR3 sequence is CASSIWGQGKGEQYF. For the CDR3, the DNA is TGTGCCAGTAGTATTTGGGGACAGGGGAAAGGAGAGCAGTACTTC.

This clone was counted only a few times. The chain's CDR3 is CASSQGRTASWGYGYTF. DNA of the CDR3: TGCGCCAGCAGCCAAGGGAGGACAGCCTCTTGGGGTTATGGCTACACCTTC. V gene TRBV4-3 combines with J gene TRBJ1-2; maybe TRBD1 (6 bases). Between the trimmed V and J ends, which lost 1 base and 5 bases, there was a span of 20 bases. CDR1 is LGHNA and CDR2 is YSLEER in the germline V gene. The CDR3 sequence is 17 residues long.

This chain joins TRBV7-2 and TRBJ1-1, with 8 nucleotides matching TRBD1. Trimming cost V 5 bases and J 6 bases; bases outside gene matches: 5. Germline V gene data show CDR1 as SGHTA and CDR2 as FQGNSA. The CDR3 is 13 amino acids. The CDR3 protein is CASSLGQGAEAFF. DNA of the CDR3: TGTGCCAGCAGCCTAGGACAGGGCGCTGAAGCTTTCTTT.

This chain joins TRBV29-1 and TRBJ1-1; 9 bases are shared with TRBD1. This CDR3 region has 13 residues. CDR1 is SQVTM and CDR2 is ANQGSEA in the germline V gene. The junction had 5 bases not matched to a gene; V was cut back by 5 bases and J by 4 bases. CDR3 coding DNA: TGCAGCGTTAGATTGACAGGGGGCACTGAAGCTTTCTTT. It codes for CSVRLTGGTEAFF.

The rearrangement joins TRBV19 to TRBJ1-5; D gene unclear. The CDR3 has 14 residues. Germline values: CDR1 LNHDA, CDR2 SQIVND (reference sequence). The V end was cut by 3 bases, the J end by 3 bases, with 9 bases between. In DNA, the CDR3 is TGTGCCAGTAGTATCCCAGGCTACAATCAGCCCCAGCATTTT. Translated: CASSIPGYNQPQHF.

This clone was recorded only once. This chain uses TRBV6-5 with TRBJ1-1, with D possibly matching TRBD1 (5 bases). Per the germline V gene, CDR1 is MNHEY and CDR2 is SVGAGI. The V end was cut by 0 bases, the J end by 6 bases, with 11 bases between. This CDR3 has 14 amino acids. The CDR3 DNA reads TGTGCCAGCAGTTACTCGGCCAGGGTGTCTGAAGCTTTCTTT. Amino acid sequence: CASSYSARVSEAFF.